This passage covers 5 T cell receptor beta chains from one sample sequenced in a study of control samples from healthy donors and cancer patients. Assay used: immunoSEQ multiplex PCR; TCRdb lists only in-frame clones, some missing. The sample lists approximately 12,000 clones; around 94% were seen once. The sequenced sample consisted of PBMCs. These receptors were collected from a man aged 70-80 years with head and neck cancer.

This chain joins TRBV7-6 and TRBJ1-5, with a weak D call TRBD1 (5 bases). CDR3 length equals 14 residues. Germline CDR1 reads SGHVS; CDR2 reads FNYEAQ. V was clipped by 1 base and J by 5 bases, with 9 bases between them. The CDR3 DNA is TGTGCCAGCAGCTTAGGGCAGGGAGATCAGCCCCAGCATTTT. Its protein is CASSLGQGDQPQHF.

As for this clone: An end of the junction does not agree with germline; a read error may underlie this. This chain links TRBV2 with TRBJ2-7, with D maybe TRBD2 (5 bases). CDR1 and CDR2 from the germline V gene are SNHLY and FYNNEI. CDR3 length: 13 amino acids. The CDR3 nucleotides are TGTGCCACGGGCCGGGCCCGGGAAGCCGAATTGCACTTC. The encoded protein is CATGRAREAELHF.

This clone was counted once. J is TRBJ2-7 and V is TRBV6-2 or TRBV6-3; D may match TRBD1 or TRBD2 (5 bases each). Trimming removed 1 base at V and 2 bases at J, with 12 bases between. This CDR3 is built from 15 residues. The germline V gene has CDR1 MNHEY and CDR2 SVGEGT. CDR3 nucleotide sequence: TGTGCCAGCAGTTACTTTCCGGGACCGACCTACGAGCAGTACTTC. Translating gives CASSYFPGPTYEQYF.

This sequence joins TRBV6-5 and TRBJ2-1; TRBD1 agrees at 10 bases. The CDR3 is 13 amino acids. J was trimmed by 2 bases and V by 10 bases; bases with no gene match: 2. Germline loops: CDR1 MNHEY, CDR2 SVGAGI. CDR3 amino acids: CATGQGAYNEQFF. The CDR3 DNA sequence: TGTGCCACCGGACAGGGGGCCTACAATGAGCAGTTCTTC.

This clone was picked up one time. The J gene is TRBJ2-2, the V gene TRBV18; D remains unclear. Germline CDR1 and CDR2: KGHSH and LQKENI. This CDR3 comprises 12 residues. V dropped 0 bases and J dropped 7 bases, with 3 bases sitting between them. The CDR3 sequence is CASSPPDGELFF. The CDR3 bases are TGTGCCAGCTCACCACCGGACGGGGAGCTGTTTTTT.